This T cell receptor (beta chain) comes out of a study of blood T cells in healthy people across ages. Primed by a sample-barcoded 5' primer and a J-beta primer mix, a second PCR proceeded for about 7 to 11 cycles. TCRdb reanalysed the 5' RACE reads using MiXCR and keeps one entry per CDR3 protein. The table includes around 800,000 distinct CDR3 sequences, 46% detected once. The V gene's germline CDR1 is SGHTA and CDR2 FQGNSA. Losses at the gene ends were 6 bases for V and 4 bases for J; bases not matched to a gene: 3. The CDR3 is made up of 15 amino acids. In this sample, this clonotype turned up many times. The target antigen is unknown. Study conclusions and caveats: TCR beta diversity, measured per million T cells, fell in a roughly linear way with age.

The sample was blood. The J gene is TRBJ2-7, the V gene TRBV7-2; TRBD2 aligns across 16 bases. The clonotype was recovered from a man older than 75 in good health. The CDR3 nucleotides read TGTGCCAGCAGTTTGGGACTAGCGGGAGGGTACGAGCAGTACTTC. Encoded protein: CASSLGLAGGYEQYF. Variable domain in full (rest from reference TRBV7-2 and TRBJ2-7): GAGVSQSPSNKVTEKGKDVELRCDPISGHTALYWYRQSLGQGLEFLIYFQGNSAPDKSGLPSDRFSAERTGGSVSTLTIQRTQQEDSAVYLCASSLGLAGGYEQYFGPGTRLTVT.